This T cell receptor beta chain is drawn from a study of blood T cell repertoires in COVID-19. At the level of the study: The analysed material was cDNA or gDNA that came from T cells, B-cell-depleted T cells, or PBMCs.

Germline V lookup: CDR1 MNHEY, CDR2 SVGAGI. This CDR3 is 13 amino acids long. J gave up 4 bases and V 6 bases, and 4 bases lay outside the gene matches. Clones were read by immunoSEQ multiplex PCR, and TCRdb kept only the in-frame ones, dropping some. The table shows 140,000 to 150,000 clones, with 84% occurring only once. This rearrangement joins TRBV6-5 to TRBJ1-2; 8 bases map to TRBD1. The specimen was peripheral blood. The sequence was collected from a human donor in a cohort sampled during active COVID-19. DNA of the CDR3: TGTGCCAGCAGATCAGGGGGCGGCTATGGCTACACCTTC. Translation gives CASRSGGGYGYTF.